These 14 T cell receptor beta chains came from one sample sequenced in a study of OX40 agonist ivuxolimab in advanced cancers. Some clones are missing from TCRdb's copy, which holds only in-frame ones; the method was immunoSEQ multiplex PCR. The sample has some 80,000 clones; 70% to 90% are singletons. The source was CD4+ or CD8+ T cells sorted from blood, collected in a trial of the OX40 agonist ivuxolimab. The receptors were gathered from an adult with an advanced solid tumor such as melanoma, head and neck, liver or kidney cancer.

The J gene is TRBJ2-7, the V gene TRBV6-1; 7 bases line up with TRBD2. The V and J ends lost 4 bases and 0 bases, in that order; junction bases with no gene match: 15. Germline V lookup: CDR1 MNHNS, CDR2 SASEGT. This CDR3 region has 18 residues. The CDR3 here is CASSAQASGPWGSYEQYF. CDR3 nucleotides: TGTGCCAGCAGTGCCCAGGCTAGCGGCCCCTGGGGCTCCTACGAGCAGTACTTC.

The chain has TRBV18 and TRBJ2-7; maybe TRBD2 (6 bases). Per germline, CDR1 KGHSH and CDR2 LQKENI. Between the trimmed V and J ends, which lost 2 bases and 8 bases, there was a span of 10 bases. This CDR3 spans 12 amino acids. The CDR3 spells CASSPSGTQQYF. The DNA of the CDR3 is TGTGCCAGCTCACCATCCGGGACTCAGCAGTACTTC. The variable domain in full, with the rest retrieved from reference TRBV18 and TRBJ2-7, is NAGVMQNPRHLVRRRGQEARLRCSPMKGHSHVYWYRQLPEEGLKFMVYLQKENIIDESGMPKERFSAEFPKEGPSILRIQQVVRGDSAAYFCASSPSGTQQYFGPGTRLTVT.

The J gene is TRBJ2-1, the V gene TRBV27; 10 bases line up with TRBD2. V shed 5 bases and J 4 bases; nucleotides not matched to a gene: 11. The CDR3 is 17 amino acids. Looked up from germline, CDR1 is MNHEY and CDR2 is SMNVEV (reference sequence). CDR3 residues: CASSMRSGLAQYNEQFF. The CDR3 DNA reads TGTGCCAGCAGTATGCGCTCGGGACTAGCGCAATACAATGAGCAGTTCTTC.

The chain uses TRBV9 and TRBJ1-2; 11 bases map to TRBD1. Germline V gives CDR1 SGDLS, CDR2 YYNGEE. The CDR3 loop spans 16 amino acids. J gave up 5 bases and V 3 bases, and 9 bases lay outside the gene matches. The CDR3 region has the DNA TGTGCCAGCAGCGAGCGGACAGGGGGCTCTTGGTATGGCTACACCTTC. This encodes CASSERTGGSWYGYTF.

V gene TRBV19 combines with J gene TRBJ2-1; TRBD2 aligns across 13 bases. Germline-derived CDR1 and CDR2 are LNHDA and SQIVND (reference sequence). V lost 5 bases, J lost 8 bases, and 6 bases stayed unmatched. The CDR3 totals 15 residues. DNA for the CDR3: TGTGCCAGTAGTCTAGGACTAGCGGGAGTCCATGAGCAGTTCTTC. Its protein product is CASSLGLAGVHEQFF. The full variable domain, its missing parts supplied by reference TRBV19 and TRBJ2-1, is DGGITQSPKYLFRKEGQNVTLSCEQNLNHDAMYWYRQDPGQGLRLIYYSQIVNDFQKGDIAEGYSVSREKKESFPLTVTSAQKNPTAFYLCASSLGLAGVHEQFFGPGTRLTVL.

V and J are TRBV5-6 and TRBJ2-7; TRBD2 is a possible D gene (5 bases). This CDR3 has 15 residues. Germline V gene sequence: CDR1 SGHDT, CDR2 YYEEEE. Trimming shortened V by 3 bases and J by 3 bases, and 16 bases separated the two germline ends. CDR3 in amino acids: CASSYRSGLNYEQYF. CDR3 nucleotides: TGTGCCAGCAGCTACAGAAGCGGTTTAAACTACGAGCAGTACTTC.

J is TRBJ2-7 and V is TRBV5-4, with 9 bases lining up with TRBD2. This CDR3 has 15 amino acids. Per the germline V gene, CDR1 is SGHNT and CDR2 is YYREEE (reference sequence). V gave up 5 bases and J gave up 2 bases; unmatched junction bases: 8. The CDR3 region is CASSSKREATYEQYF. CDR3 bases: TGTGCCAGCAGTTCCAAGCGGGAGGCCACCTACGAGCAGTACTTC.

This sequence joins TRBV7-2 and TRBJ1-2; no reliable D call. The CDR3 runs 14 residues. Trimming shortened V by 1 base and J by 4 bases, and 10 bases separated the two germline ends. Germline V gives CDR1 SGHTA, CDR2 FQGNSA. CDR3 DNA: TGTGCCAGCAGCTTAGAGAAGGGTGTCTATGGCTACACCTTC. Its protein is CASSLEKGVYGYTF.

The V and J genes are TRBV5-4 and TRBJ1-5, with D tentatively TRBD1 (5 bases). CDR3 length: 14 amino acids. CDR1 is SGHNT, CDR2 YYREEE, per germline (reference sequence). The V end lost 3 bases, the J end lost 4 bases, and 11 bases lay between the germline ends. The CDR3 DNA is TGTGCCAGCAGCTCATATGGGGCAAATCAGCCCCAGCATTTT. Protein: CASSSYGANQPQHF. The whole variable domain, remainder taken from reference TRBV5-4 and TRBJ1-5, is ETGVTQSPTHLIKTRGQQVTLRCSSQSGHNTVSWYQQALGQGPQFIFQYYREEENGRGNFPPRFSGLQFPNYSSELNVNALELDDSALYLCASSSYGANQPQHFGDGTRLSIL.

The gene calls are TRBV19 and TRBJ2-3; 8 bases agree with TRBD2. CDR1 and CDR2 from the germline V gene are LNHDA and SQIVND (reference sequence). Trimming removed 3 bases from V and 1 base from J; junction bases left unmatched: 3. CDR3 size: 15 residues. This CDR3 reads CASSIWRGGTDTQYF. CDR3 nucleotide sequence: TGTGCCAGTAGTATTTGGCGGGGGGGCACAGATACGCAGTATTTT.

J is TRBJ2-1 and V is TRBV11-3; D possibly corresponds to TRBD2 (6 bases). The CDR3 totals 16 residues. Trimming stripped 5 bases from V and 5 bases from J, with 19 bases between. Germline V gene data show CDR1 as SGHNT and CDR2 as YENEEA. CDR3 coding DNA: TGTGCCAGCAGCCCAATGGGGGGAGCGGATAACAATGAGCAGTTCTTC. Translated: CASSPMGGADNNEQFF. The full variable domain, in which reference TRBV11-3 and TRBJ2-1 provide the parts outside the CDR3, is EAGVVQSPRYKIIEKKQPVAFWCNPISGHNTLYWYLQNLGQGPELLIRYENEEAVDDSQLPKDRFSAERLKGVDSTLKIQPAELGDSAVYLCASSPMGGADNNEQFFGPGTRLTVL.

The rearrangement joins TRBV5-4 to TRBJ2-1; TRBD2 agrees at 11 bases. V shed 0 bases, J shed 9 bases, and the junction held 2 bases outside the gene matches. CDR1 is SGHNT and CDR2 is YYREEE in the germline V gene (reference sequence). The CDR3 is 14 residues long. The CDR3 protein is CASSLALAGAEQFF. CDR3 in DNA: TGTGCCAGCAGCTTGGCACTAGCGGGAGCTGAGCAGTTCTTC.

In DNA, the CDR3 is TGTGCCAGCAGCGTAGTTTACAGAAACATGAACACTGAAGCTTTCTTT. Amino acid sequence: CASSVVYRNMNTEAFF. This chain links TRBV9 with TRBJ1-1; the D is unclear. This CDR3 spans 16 amino acids. CDR1 and CDR2 from the germline V gene are SGDLS and YYNGEE. Trimming pared 0 bases from V and 0 bases from J, leaving 12 bases between.

The V and J genes are TRBV29-1 and TRBJ2-1; D might be TRBD1 or TRBD2, each matching 7 bases. Trimming cost V 7 bases and J 5 bases, with 15 bases left between them. The germline CDR1 and CDR2 sequences are SQVTM and ANQGSEA. The CDR3 runs 13 residues. CDR3 sequence reads: CSGSRGGNNEQFF. CDR3 in DNA: TGCAGCGGGAGCAGGGGGGGAAACAATGAGCAGTTCTTC.